This T cell receptor beta chain is drawn from a study of T cell clones after liver transplantation. Study-wide context: Samples came from ITN030ST, which attempted immunosuppression withdrawal within 2 years of liver transplantation. Third-party-reactive TCRbeta sequences from pre-transplant mixed lymphocyte reactions served as antigen-independent comparators. HCV positivity affected three of eight recipients; the rest lacked autoimmune or viral indications. Study-level findings and limits: In two subjects, few donor cells limited the measurable donor-reactive repertoire.

CDR1 and CDR2 from the germline V gene are MNHEY and SVGAGI. Unmatched junction bases numbered 1, after V lost 0 bases and J lost 3 bases. This CDR3 has 14 residues. Points on this clone: The target antigen is unknown.

Clones were read by immunoSEQ multiplex PCR, and TCRdb kept only the in-frame ones, dropping some. The data contain about 76,000 clones, over 80% of them singletons. This TCR was sampled from a human patient who received a liver transplant. A share of the T cells may be of graft donor origin. The genes are TRBV6-5 and TRBJ1-1; 7 bases agree with TRBD1. The sequences come from CD4+ T cells from blood, collected at the 22-month timepoint. CDR3 coding DNA: TGTGCCAGCAGTTACTCTAGGGGGCACACTGAAGCTTTCTTT. Protein sequence: CASSYSRGHTEAFF.